Shown below are 23 T cell receptor beta chains from a single sample sequenced in a study of molecular identifiers for immune sequencing clone quantification (dated by TCRdb to between 2017 and 2018). Library generation was performed with PCR. Sequenced on an Illumina MiSeq. TCRdb reworked the public reads: Q25 trimming with fastp, MiXCR clone assembly, productive beta chains retained. Every entry covers one CDR3 protein and lists the most common genes and DNA from its rows. Within this sample are about 2,300 distinct CDR3 sequences, with 20% to 25% of them counted one time only. The top ten clonotypes cover 8% to 10% of the sample. Sequenced: naive CD8+ T cells from blood, with Jurkat cell RNA spiked in. The cell subset or site label here, explained by the study, means: FACS-sorted CD8+CD4-CCR7+CD45RA+ naive T cells. These receptors were taken from a human donor in good health. Some libraries in this study had Jurkat cell RNA spiked in.

In this sample, this clonotype is medium-sized. This chain links TRBV6-6 with TRBJ2-7; the D gene is possibly TRBD2 (6 bases). Per the germline V gene, CDR1 is MNHNY and CDR2 is SVGAGI (reference sequence). This CDR3 region has 11 residues. Trimming removed 8 bases from V and 9 bases from J, with 14 bases in between. The CDR3 reads CASRSLEGQYF. Here the CDR3 DNA reads TGTGCCAGCCGCAGCCTGGAGGGGCAGTACTTC.

The chain has TRBV19 and TRBJ1-5; D is unresolved. Trimming removed 1 base from V and 4 bases from J, with 8 bases in between. Germline lookup yields CDR1 LNHDA and CDR2 SQIVND (reference sequence). This CDR3 has 14 amino acids. The CDR3 sequence: CASSIAAPNQPQHF. The CDR3 region has the DNA TGTGCCAGTAGTATAGCGGCACCAAATCAGCCCCAGCATTTT.

This clonotype is labeled as medium-sized. This chain connects TRBV12-3 or TRBV12-4 to TRBJ2-5; 8 bases are a match to TRBD1. The CDR3 is made up of 13 amino acids. After removal of 6 bases from V and 5 bases from J, the junction contained 5 bases not matched to a gene. The CDR3 here is CASSPGGAETQYF. CDR3 coding DNA: TGTGCCAGCAGCCCAGGGGGCGCGGAGACCCAGTACTTC.

This clonotype is deemed medium-sized. The chain couples TRBV3-1 to TRBJ2-7, with 8 nucleotides matching TRBD1. This CDR3 region has 16 residues. The ends lost 3 bases at V and 1 base at J; junction bases unmatched: 8. Germline values: CDR1 LGHDT, CDR2 YNNKEL (reference sequence). The CDR3 loop is CASSQMTGDPSYEQYF. Written as DNA, the CDR3 is TGTGCCAGCAGCCAGATGACAGGGGATCCATCCTACGAGCAGTACTTC.

This clonotype is labeled as medium-sized. The chain combines TRBV4-1 with TRBJ2-7; possibly TRBD1 or TRBD2 for D (5 bases each). The germline CDR1 and CDR2 sequences are MGHRA and YSYEKL. V lost 5 bases and J 0 bases, leaving 8 bases between the germline ends. The CDR3 loop spans 13 amino acids. CDR3 nucleotides: TGCGCCAGCAGCTGGGACGGCTCCTACGAGCAGTACTTC. Its protein is CASSWDGSYEQYF.

This clonotype ranks as medium-sized. The chain is built from TRBV28 and TRBJ2-2; 9 nucleotides agree with TRBD2. The CDR3 extends over 15 amino acids. V dropped 3 bases and J dropped 3; count of bases not matched to a gene: 2. In germline, CDR1 is MDHEN, CDR2 SYDVKM. This CDR3 is CASSLRGRDTGELFF. In DNA form, the CDR3 reads TGTGCCAGCAGTTTGCGCGGGAGGGACACCGGGGAGCTGTTTTTT. The full variable domain, in which reference TRBV28 and TRBJ2-2 provide the parts outside the CDR3, is DVKVTQSSRYLVKRTGEKVFLECVQDMDHENMFWYRQDPGLGLRLIYFSYDVKMKEKGDIPEGYSVSREKKERFSLILESASTNQTSMYLCASSLRGRDTGELFFGEGSRLTVL.

This clonotype has a handful of counts. J is TRBJ2-2 and V is TRBV15; TRBD2 agrees at 10 bases. With 1 base clipped from V and 6 bases from J, the junction kept 5 bases outside the gene matches. The CDR3 has 16 residues. CDR1 and CDR2 (germline): LNHNV, YYDKDF (reference sequence). CDR3 DNA sequence: TGTGCCACCAGCAGAGGTTTTAGCGGGAGGTCCGGGGAGCTGTTTTTT. It encodes CATSRGFSGRSGELFF.

On this clonotype: A much bigger clone sits one base away, suggesting this may be a read error. V and J are TRBV15 and TRBJ2-5; D may be TRBD2 (5 bases). CDR1 and CDR2 (germline): LNHNV, YYDKDF (reference sequence). There are 14 residues in the CDR3. CDR3 DNA: TGTACCACCAGCAGTCGGACGGGACAAGAGACCCAGTACTTC. Translating gives CTTSSRTGQETQYF.

The chain carries TRBV5-6 and TRBJ2-7, with unresolved D. Trimming left V 0 bases short and J 3 bases short, with 19 bases between. The germline gives CDR1 SGHDT, CDR2 YYEEEE. This CDR3 region has 17 residues. The CDR3 sequence: CASSLAIGLGYSYEQYF. CDR3 DNA: TGTGCCAGCAGCTTGGCCATTGGTCTGGGATATAGCTACGAGCAGTACTTC.

The rearrangement links TRBV7-8 to TRBJ1-5; possible D gene TRBD1, 5 bases. The CDR3 has 16 residues. Germline V gene sequence: CDR1 SGHVS, CDR2 FQNEAQ. The V gene lost 2 bases and the J gene lost 5 bases, with 16 bases spanning the gap. Here the CDR3 DNA reads TGTGCCAGCAGCTTAAATCGGGGGACGCGAGATCAGCCCCAGCATTTT. Amino acid sequence: CASSLNRGTRDQPQHF.

As concerns this clonotype: Just one base apart from a much larger clone, this may be a read error. The chain employs TRBV5-1 and TRBJ1-1, with D perhaps matching TRBD1 (5 bases). Between the trimmed V and J ends, which lost 3 bases and 4 bases, there was a span of 16 bases. The germline gives CDR1 SGHRS, CDR2 YFSETQ. The CDR3 is 15 amino acids. The CDR3 DNA reads TGCGCCAGCAGCTCCGACCTGGGGGGAGGCACTGAAGCTTTCTTT. Translated: CASSSDLGGGTEAFF.

By proportion, this clonotype is medium-sized. This chain connects TRBV27 to TRBJ2-5, with TRBD2 identical over 8 bases. Per the germline V gene, CDR1 is MNHEY and CDR2 is SMNVEV (reference sequence). J gave up 1 base and V 2 bases, and 3 bases lay outside the gene matches. This CDR3 region has 15 residues. The CDR3: CASSLVLAGQETQYF. CDR3 bases: TGTGCCAGCAGTTTAGTGCTAGCGGGCCAAGAGACCCAGTACTTC.

Judged by abundance, this clonotype is large. This sequence joins TRBV7-9 and TRBJ2-1; D uncertain. The V and J ends lost 1 base and 5 bases respectively, with 12 bases between them. Germline assignment: CDR1 SEHNR and CDR2 FQNEAQ (reference sequence). The CDR3 contains 15 residues. CDR3 protein: CASSLVGGRNNEQFF. DNA for the CDR3: TGTGCCAGCAGCTTAGTAGGCGGACGGAACAATGAGCAGTTCTTC.

This chain uses TRBV4-3 with TRBJ2-3; 10 bases are shared with TRBD2. CDR1 and CDR2 (germline): LGHNA, YSLEER. This CDR3 region has 16 residues. J gave up 5 bases and V 0 bases, and 5 bases lay outside the gene matches. CDR3 sequence reads: CASSQDIPSGRDTQYF. CDR3 DNA: TGCGCCAGCAGCCAAGATATTCCTAGCGGGAGAGATACGCAGTATTTT.

This clonotype ranks as medium-sized. CDR3 bases: TGTGCCAGCAGCTTGATTTCCTCTGAGCAGTTCTTC. This translates into CASSLISSEQFF. The chain combines TRBV5-4 with TRBJ2-1; D unclear. CDR3 size: 12 residues. The V and J ends lost 1 base and 9 bases respectively, with 8 bases between them. CDR1 is SGHNT and CDR2 is YYREEE in the germline V gene (reference sequence).

This clonotype is medium-sized by share. The chain couples TRBV29-1 to TRBJ1-2, with TRBD1 identical over 8 bases. This CDR3 spans 13 amino acids. The germline V gene encodes CDR1 SQVTM and CDR2 ANQGSEA. J lost 4 bases, V lost 6 bases, and 7 bases had no gene match. CDR3 region: CSVPDREGYGYTF. The CDR3 coding sequence is TGCAGCGTCCCGGACAGGGAGGGCTATGGCTACACCTTC.

About this clonotype: Because the CDR3 is missing its conserved closing phenylalanine or tryptophan, this is likely a read error. The rearrangement joins TRBV28 to TRBJ2-5; D is ambiguous. Germline values: CDR1 MDHEN, CDR2 SYDVKM. The V and J ends lost 3 bases and 7 bases respectively, with 18 bases between them. The CDR3 totals 15 residues. The CDR3 bases are TGTGCCAGCAGTTTGGTCGGGCGGACGAAGAGGACCCAGTACCTC. Translating it yields CASSLVGRTKRTQYL.

In its sample, this clonotype is medium-sized (0.01 to 0.1%). This chain uses TRBV4-2 with TRBJ2-1; unclear D gene. The CDR3 has 11 amino acids. The germline V gene has CDR1 LGHNA and CDR2 YNFKEQ. Trimming left V 1 base short and J 8 bases short, with 3 bases between. This CDR3 reads CASSQGDEQFF. The CDR3 region has the DNA TGTGCCAGCAGCCAAGGAGATGAGCAGTTCTTC.

Relative to its sample, this clonotype is medium-sized. The chain couples TRBV27 to TRBJ2-7, with D possibly matching TRBD1 (6 bases). V lost 6 bases and J 3 bases, leaving 12 bases between the germline ends. This CDR3 contains 13 residues. The germline V gene encodes CDR1 MNHEY and CDR2 SMNVEV (reference sequence). CDR3 nucleotide sequence: TGTGCCAGCAGCTTGACGGACAGCTACGAGCAGTACTTC. Residues: CASSLTDSYEQYF.

By share of the sample, this clonotype is medium-sized. The genes are TRBV15 and TRBJ1-3; a possible D gene is TRBD1 (6 bases). The CDR3 loop spans 15 amino acids. Germline V lookup: CDR1 LNHNV, CDR2 YYDKDF (reference sequence). The V end lost 0 bases, the J end lost 2 bases, and 8 bases lay between the germline ends. The CDR3 DNA sequence: TGTGCCACCAGCAGAGATGCAGGGGCTGGAAACACCATATATTTT. This sequence encodes CATSRDAGAGNTIYF.

This clonotype is judged medium-sized. The chain links TRBV27 to TRBJ1-5, with TRBD1 identical over 11 bases. The V and J ends lost 2 bases and 5 bases, in that order; junction bases with no gene match: 2. This CDR3 has 15 residues. Per germline, CDR1 MNHEY and CDR2 SMNVEV (reference sequence). CDR3 sequence: CASSLGTGGDQPQHF. CDR3 sequence (DNA): TGTGCCAGCAGTTTAGGGACAGGGGGGGATCAGCCCCAGCATTTT.

This clonotype was observed a handful of times. This may be a read error, as it is one base from a much larger clone. The conserved final phenylalanine or tryptophan is absent from the CDR3, which likely points to a read error. The chain employs TRBV7-2 and TRBJ2-7; 8 bases match TRBD2. The germline CDR1 and CDR2 sequences are SGHTA and FQGNSA. The ends lost 5 bases at V and 3 bases at J; junction bases unmatched: 9. CDR3 size: 15 residues. CDR3 amino acids: CASSLGLASVYEQYI. The CDR3 bases are TGTGCCAGCAGCCTCGGACTAGCCTCAGTCTACGAGCAGTACATC.

This clonotype ranks as medium-sized. This chain links TRBV4-1 with TRBJ2-1; 11 bases fit TRBD2. The CDR3 is 16 amino acids. The germline gives CDR1 MGHRA, CDR2 YSYEKL. Trimming took 1 base from V and 9 from J; bases not matched to a gene: 8. CDR3: CASSQVFLAGGVEQFF. The CDR3 DNA reads as TGCGCCAGCAGCCAAGTATTTCTAGCGGGAGGTGTTGAGCAGTTCTTC.